The subject of this entry is one TCR beta chain. Its cognate antigen is unknown. Germline loops: CDR1 GTSNPN, CDR2 SVGIG (reference sequence). This CDR3 comprises 13 residues. The J segment lost 4 bases and the V segment lost 2 bases, leaving 5 bases of the junction unmatched. Sampled 1 year posttransplant, controls received myeloablative marrow transplants, methotrexate and a calcineurin inhibitor. This record belongs to a study of T cells after posttransplantation cyclophosphamide. Study findings and constraints: TRB overlap between skin or GI tissue T cells and blood was limited.

Clones were sequenced by immunoSEQ multiplex PCR, and TCRdb holds only the in-frame ones, with some missing. The data contain 15,000 to 20,000 clones, 85% of them singletons. The genes are TRBV30 and TRBJ2-7; 7 nucleotides match TRBD1. The specimen was PBMCs, collected after allogeneic stem cell transplant with calcineurin inhibitor and methotrexate. This TCR was recovered from a female patient in her late teens or twenties who received an allogeneic stem cell transplant from an unrelated donor, was CMV-positive, and had acute and chronic GVHD. Some T cells may be graft donor cells. DNA of the CDR3: TGTGCCTGGAGTTTAGGCAGGGGGTACGAGCAGTACTTC. Protein sequence: CAWSLGRGYEQYF.